These 9 T cell receptor beta chains share one sample of origin, sequenced in a study of T cells after yellow fever vaccination. TCRdb re-analysed the 5' RACE reads in MiXCR, keeping a single row per CDR3 protein. This table holds approximately 550,000 distinct CDR3 sequences, 13% found once. Sequencing was performed on PBMCs, taken on the day of the yellow fever booster vaccination. The receptors derive from a man aged 25 to 40 who received the YFV17D yellow fever vaccine.

This clonotype was picked up a small number of times. The chain joins TRBV25-1 to TRBJ1-1, with a tentative D call TRBD1 (5 bases). Germline CDR1 is MGHDK and CDR2 is SYGVNS. This CDR3 comprises 13 residues. Between the trimmed V and J ends, which lost 7 bases and 1 base, there was a span of 10 bases. CDR3 loop: CASTDRGNTEAFF. CDR3 nucleotide sequence: TGTGCCAGCACTGACAGAGGGAACACTGAAGCTTTCTTT.

This clonotype has only a few counts. This sequence joins TRBV18 and TRBJ2-1; D gene uncertain. The germline CDR1 and CDR2 sequences are KGHSH and LQKENI. The CDR3 has 12 amino acids. V gave up 3 bases and J gave up 10 bases, with 10 bases separating them. The chain's CDR3 is CASSPPAGEQFF. CDR3 sequence (DNA): TGTGCCAGCTCACCGCCTGCTGGGGAGCAGTTCTTC.

In its sample, this clonotype was seen a few times. V usage is TRBV19 and J usage is TRBJ2-6; D not certain. The germline CDR1 and CDR2 sequences are LNHDA and SQIVND (reference sequence). The CDR3 runs to 11 residues. The germline V and J ends were trimmed by 10 bases and 3 bases, with 4 bases remaining between them. The CDR3 reads CATRGANVLTF. Here the CDR3 DNA reads TGTGCCACCCGTGGGGCCAACGTCCTGACTTTC.

The chain links TRBV29-1 to TRBJ2-2, with 7 bases matching TRBD2. The CDR3 sequence is 14 residues long. The V gene's germline CDR1 is SQVTM and CDR2 ANQGSEA. V shed 7 bases and J 2 bases; nucleotides not matched to a gene: 7. This CDR3 reads CSAAGVLNTGELFF. CDR3 bases: TGCAGCGCCGCGGGAGTCCTAAACACCGGGGAGCTGTTTTTT.

This clonotype was seen a handful of times. The junction departs from the called germline gene at one end, perhaps through a read error. As DNA, the CDR3 is TGCAGTGTTAGACCCGGGGAGGGGCAGTACTTC. It is translated as CSVRPGEGQYF. The chain uses TRBV20-1 and TRBJ2-7; 7 bases agree with TRBD2. Looked up from germline, CDR1 is DFQATT and CDR2 is SNEGSKA (reference sequence). The CDR3 consists of 11 residues.

The chain is built from TRBV11-2 and TRBJ2-7; D is perhaps TRBD1 or TRBD2 (5 bases each). CDR1 and CDR2 from the germline V gene are SGHAT and FQNNGV. This CDR3 is 13 amino acids long. Deletions cut 3 bases from V and 6 bases from J, with 12 bases between. The CDR3 here is CASSFSDGGEQYF. Written as DNA, the CDR3 is TGTGCCAGCAGCTTCTCCGATGGGGGCGAGCAGTACTTC. Supplemented by reference TRBV11-2 and TRBJ2-7, the full variable domain reads EAGVAQSPRYKIIEKRQSVAFWCNPISGHATLYWYQQILGQGPKLLIQFQNNGVVDDSQLPKDRFSAERLKGVDSTLKIQPAKLEDSAVYLCASSFSDGGEQYFGPGTRLTVT.

This clonotype was seen ten or more times. The chain links TRBV27 to TRBJ2-5; a possible D gene is TRBD2 (5 bases). V was clipped by 5 bases and J by 5 bases, with 12 bases between them. In germline, CDR1 is MNHEY, CDR2 SMNVEV (reference sequence). The CDR3 is 13 residues long. CDR3 residues: CASSPGGRETQYF. The CDR3 nucleotides are TGTGCCAGCAGTCCCGGAGGCCGGGAGACCCAGTACTTC.

The CDR3 DNA is TGCGCCAGCAGCTTGGCCAGGACAGGCGGGTCCTACGAGCAGTACTTC. This encodes CASSLARTGGSYEQYF. The chain couples TRBV5-1 to TRBJ2-7, with 7 bases fitting TRBD1. Germline loops: CDR1 SGHRS, CDR2 YFSETQ. With V trimmed by 0 bases and J by 1 base, 7 bases remained unmatched. The CDR3 loop spans 16 amino acids.

This clonotype was observed many times. The chain has TRBV5-4 and TRBJ2-1; D possibly uses TRBD1 or TRBD2 (5 bases each). Germline-derived CDR1 and CDR2 are SGHNT and YYREEE (reference sequence). CDR3 size: 14 residues. V lost 3 bases and J lost 3, with 10 bases in between. The CDR3 region is CASSWGTVYNEQFF. In DNA, the CDR3 is TGTGCCAGCAGCTGGGGGACCGTCTACAATGAGCAGTTCTTC.